This TCR beta chain emerged from a study of blood T cell repertoires in COVID-19. For the study at large: Some COVID-19 samples were acute and others convalescent; all came from the United States, Italy and Spain. PBMCs, B-cell-depleted T cells, or T cells were the source of the cDNA or gDNA that made up the material.

The CDR3 is 16 amino acids. Germline CDR1 MNHNS, CDR2 SASEGT. V was shortened by 0 bases and J by 1 base, with 12 bases between the two germline ends. Authors' processing steps: Amplification of reference gene primers provided the estimated nucleated cell counts. Libraries were prepared by immunoSEQ multiplex PCR; TCRdb keeps only in-frame clonotypes and omits some of them. The V and J calls and clone size come from that table; D and trimming were worked out from the DNA. Counted here are approximately 45,000 clones, 65% to 90% occurring once; the ten biggest clones make up around 2.9%. The clonotype was recovered from an elderly woman with acute or convalescent COVID-19. This chain connects TRBV6-1 to TRBJ1-2; perhaps TRBD1 as D (5 bases). Material: peripheral blood. CDR3 residues: CASSEAWGGVNYGYTF. The CDR3, as DNA: TGTGCCAGCAGTGAAGCGTGGGGGGGTGTTAACTATGGCTACACCTTC.